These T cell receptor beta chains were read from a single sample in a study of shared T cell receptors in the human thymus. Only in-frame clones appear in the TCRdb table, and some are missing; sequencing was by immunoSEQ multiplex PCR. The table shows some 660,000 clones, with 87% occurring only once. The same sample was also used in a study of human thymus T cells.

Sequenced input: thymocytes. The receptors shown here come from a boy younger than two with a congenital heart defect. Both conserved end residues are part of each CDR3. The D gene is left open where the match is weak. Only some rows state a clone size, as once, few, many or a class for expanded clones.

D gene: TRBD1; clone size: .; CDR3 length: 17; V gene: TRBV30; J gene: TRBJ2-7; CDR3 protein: CAWSGEAGQGRFREQYF; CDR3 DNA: TGTGCCTGGAGTGGAGAGGCGGGACAGGGACGTTTTCGGGAGCAGTACTTC
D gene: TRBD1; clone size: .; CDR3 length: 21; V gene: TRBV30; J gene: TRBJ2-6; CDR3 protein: CAWSATPVGTGTLSGANVLTF; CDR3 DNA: TGTGCCTGGAGTGCTACCCCGGTCGGGACAGGGACCCTCTCTGGGGCCAACGTCCTGACTTTC
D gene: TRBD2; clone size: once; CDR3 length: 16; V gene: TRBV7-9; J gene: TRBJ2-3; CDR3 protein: CASSSGLAGGADTQYF; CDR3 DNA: TGTGCCAGCAGCTCGGGACTAGCGGGAGGCGCAGATACGCAGTATTTT
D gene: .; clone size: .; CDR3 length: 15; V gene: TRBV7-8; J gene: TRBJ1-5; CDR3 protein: CASSAGRASNQPQHF; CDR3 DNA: TGTGCCAGCAGCGCCGGGAGGGCTAGCAATCAGCCCCAGCATTTT
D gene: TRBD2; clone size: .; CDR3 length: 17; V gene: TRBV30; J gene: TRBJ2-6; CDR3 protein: CAWSGTSFDPGANVLTF; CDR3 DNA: TGTGCCTGGAGTGGGACTAGCTTCGACCCTGGGGCCAACGTCCTGACTTTC
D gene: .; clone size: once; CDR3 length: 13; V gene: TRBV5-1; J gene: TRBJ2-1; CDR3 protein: CASRETDYNEQFF; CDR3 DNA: TGCGCCAGCAGGGAAACAGATTACAATGAGCAGTTCTTC
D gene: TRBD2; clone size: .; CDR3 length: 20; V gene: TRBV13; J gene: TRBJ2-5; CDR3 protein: CASSSGTSGRPPPQQETQYF; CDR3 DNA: TGTGCCAGCAGCTCCGGGACTAGCGGGAGGCCCCCACCACAACAAGAGACCCAGTACTTC
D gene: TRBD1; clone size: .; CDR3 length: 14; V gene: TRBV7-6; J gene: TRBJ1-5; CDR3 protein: CASSLGQGNQPQHF; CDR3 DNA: TGTGCCAGCAGCTTAGGACAGGGGAATCAGCCCCAGCATTTT
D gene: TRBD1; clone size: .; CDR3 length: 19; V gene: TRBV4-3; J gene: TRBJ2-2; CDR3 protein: CASSHRSIRGPESTGELFF; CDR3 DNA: TGCGCCAGCAGCCACCGATCCATAAGGGGGCCCGAATCCACCGGGGAGCTGTTTTTT
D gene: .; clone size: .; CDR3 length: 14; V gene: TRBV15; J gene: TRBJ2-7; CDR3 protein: CATSRDPNNYEQYF; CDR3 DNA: TGTGCCACCAGCAGAGATCCGAACAACTACGAGCAGTACTTC
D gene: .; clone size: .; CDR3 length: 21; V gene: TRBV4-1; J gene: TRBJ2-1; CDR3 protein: CASSLNRGTPPAVGSYNEQFF; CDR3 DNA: TGCGCCAGCAGCCTAAACCGCGGGACCCCTCCCGCGGTAGGCTCCTACAATGAGCAGTTCTTC
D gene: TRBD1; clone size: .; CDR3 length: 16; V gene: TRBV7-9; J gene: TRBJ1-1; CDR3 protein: CASSSMEDRGNTEAFF; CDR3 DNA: TGTGCCAGCAGCTCCATGGAAGACAGGGGAAACACTGAAGCTTTCTTT
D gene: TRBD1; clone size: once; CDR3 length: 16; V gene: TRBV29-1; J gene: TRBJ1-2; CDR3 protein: CSVLGQEPKVNYGYTF; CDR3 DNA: TGCAGCGTTTTAGGACAGGAGCCTAAAGTAAACTATGGCTACACCTTC
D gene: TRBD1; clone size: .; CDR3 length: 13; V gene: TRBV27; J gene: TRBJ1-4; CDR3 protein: CASRDREGEKLFF; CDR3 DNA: TGTGCCAGCAGGGACAGGGAGGGTGAAAAACTGTTTTTT
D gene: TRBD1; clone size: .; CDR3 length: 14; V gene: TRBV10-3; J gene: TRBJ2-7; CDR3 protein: CAIRDGQGASEQYF; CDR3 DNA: TGTGCCATCAGGGATGGACAGGGGGCTAGCGAGCAGTACTTC
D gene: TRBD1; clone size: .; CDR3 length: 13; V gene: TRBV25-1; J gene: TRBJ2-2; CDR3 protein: CASSERDSGELFF; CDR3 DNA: TGTGCCAGCAGTGAACGGGACAGCGGGGAGCTGTTTTTT
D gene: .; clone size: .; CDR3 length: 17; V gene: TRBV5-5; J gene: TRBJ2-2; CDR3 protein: CASSLSDGGPDTGELFF; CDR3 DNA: TGTGCCAGCAGCTTGAGTGACGGGGGGCCCGACACCGGGGAGCTGTTTTTT
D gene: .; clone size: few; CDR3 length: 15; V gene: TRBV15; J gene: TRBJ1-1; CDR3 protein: CATSRVKGLNTEAFF; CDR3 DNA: TGTGCCACCAGCAGAGTCAAGGGGCTGAACACTGAAGCTTTCTTT
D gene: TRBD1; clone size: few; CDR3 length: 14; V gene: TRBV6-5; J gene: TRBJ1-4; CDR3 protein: CASSPRDRARSLFF; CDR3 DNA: TGTGCCAGCAGTCCACGGGACAGGGCCCGGAGTCTGTTTTTT
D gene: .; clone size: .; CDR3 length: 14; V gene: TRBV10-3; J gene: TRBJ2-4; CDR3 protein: CAISEVRAKNIQYF; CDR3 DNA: TGTGCCATCAGTGAGGTGCGAGCCAAAAACATTCAGTACTTC
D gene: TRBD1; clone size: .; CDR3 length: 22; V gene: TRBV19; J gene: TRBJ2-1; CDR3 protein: CASSICFVGAEQGLGTGYEQFF; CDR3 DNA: TGTGCCAGTAGTATTTGTTTCGTCGGGGCCGAACAGGGGCTTGGGACAGGGTATGAGCAGTTCTTC
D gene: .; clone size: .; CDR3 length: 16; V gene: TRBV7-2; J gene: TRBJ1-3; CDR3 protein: CASSLALQLSGNTIYF; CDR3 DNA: TGTGCCAGCAGCTTAGCTCTACAGCTCTCTGGAAACACCATATATTTT
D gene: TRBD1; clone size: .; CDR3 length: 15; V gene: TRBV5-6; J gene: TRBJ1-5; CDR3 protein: CASSLGDRVGQPQHF; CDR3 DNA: TGTGCCAGCAGCTTGGGGGACAGGGTTGGTCAGCCCCAGCATTTT
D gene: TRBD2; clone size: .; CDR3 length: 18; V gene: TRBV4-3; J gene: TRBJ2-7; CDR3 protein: CASSQDLRTSGSSYEQYF; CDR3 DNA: TGCGCCAGCAGCCAAGATCTTAGGACTAGCGGGAGCTCCTACGAGCAGTACTTC
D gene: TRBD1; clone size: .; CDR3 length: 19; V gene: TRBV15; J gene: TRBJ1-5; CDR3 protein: CATSRERDRGSYSNQPQHF; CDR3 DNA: TGTGCCACCAGCAGAGAACGGGACAGAGGTTCTTATAGCAATCAGCCCCAGCATTTT
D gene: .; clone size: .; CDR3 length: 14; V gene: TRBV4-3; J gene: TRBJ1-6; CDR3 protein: CASSRKICNSPLHF; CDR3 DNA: TGCGCCAGCAGCCGTAAAATTTGTAATTCACCCCTCCACTTT
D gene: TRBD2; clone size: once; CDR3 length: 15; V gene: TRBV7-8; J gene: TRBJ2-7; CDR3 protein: CASSSLAGAFYEQYF; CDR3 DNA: TGTGCCAGCAGCTCCTTAGCGGGGGCGTTCTACGAGCAGTACTTC
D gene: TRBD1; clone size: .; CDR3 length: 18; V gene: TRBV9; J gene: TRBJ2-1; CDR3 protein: CASSAKPGAGQGYNEQFF; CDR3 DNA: TGTGCCAGCAGCGCCAAACCGGGGGCGGGACAGGGGTACAATGAGCAGTTCTTC
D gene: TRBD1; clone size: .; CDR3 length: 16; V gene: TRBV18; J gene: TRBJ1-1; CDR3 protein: CASSPATGGDSTEAFF; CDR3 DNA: TGTGCCAGCTCACCAGCCACAGGGGGCGATTCCACTGAAGCTTTCTTT
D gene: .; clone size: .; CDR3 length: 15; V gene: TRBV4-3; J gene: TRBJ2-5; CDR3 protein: CASTPKGHLLFGQYF; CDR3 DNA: TGCGCCAGCACCCCAAAGGGACACTTACTATTTGGGCAGTACTTC
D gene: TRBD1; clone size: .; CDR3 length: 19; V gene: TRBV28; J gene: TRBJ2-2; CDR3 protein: CASSSQRDRGLSNTGELFF; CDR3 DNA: TGTGCCAGCAGTTCACAACGGGACAGAGGCCTATCGAACACCGGGGAGCTGTTTTTT
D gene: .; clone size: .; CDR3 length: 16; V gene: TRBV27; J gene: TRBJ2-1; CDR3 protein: CASSGGFPNSYNEQFF; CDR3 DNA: TGTGCCAGCAGTGGAGGCTTCCCAAACTCCTACAATGAGCAGTTCTTC
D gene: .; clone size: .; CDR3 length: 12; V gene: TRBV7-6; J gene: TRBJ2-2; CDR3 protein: CASSPRGGELFF; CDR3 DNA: TGTGCCAGCAGCCCTCGGGGGGGGGAGCTGTTTTTT
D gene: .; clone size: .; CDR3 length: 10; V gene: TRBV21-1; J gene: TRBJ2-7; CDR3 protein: CASRHYEQYF; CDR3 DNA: TGTGCCAGCAGACACTACGAGCAGTACTTC
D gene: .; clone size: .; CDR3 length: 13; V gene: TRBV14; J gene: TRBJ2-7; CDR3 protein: CASSQETGSEQYF; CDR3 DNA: TGTGCCAGCAGCCAAGAAACAGGGTCCGAGCAGTACTTC
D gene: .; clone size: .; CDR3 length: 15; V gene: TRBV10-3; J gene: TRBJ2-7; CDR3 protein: CAIRPHYGGIYEQYF; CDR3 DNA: TGTGCCATCAGGCCTCATTATGGGGGCATCTACGAGCAGTACTTC
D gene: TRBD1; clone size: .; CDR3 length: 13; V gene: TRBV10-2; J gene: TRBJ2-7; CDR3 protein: CASKVGQGIGQYF; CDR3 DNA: TGCGCCAGCAAGGTGGGACAGGGGATCGGGCAGTACTTC
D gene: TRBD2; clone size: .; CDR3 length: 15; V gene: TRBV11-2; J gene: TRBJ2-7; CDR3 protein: CASSRGTSGVYEQYF; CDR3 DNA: TGTGCCAGCAGCCGAGGGACTAGCGGGGTCTACGAGCAGTACTTC
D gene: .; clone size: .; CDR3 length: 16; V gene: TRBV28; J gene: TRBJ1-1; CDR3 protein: CASSTPRADGKTEAFF; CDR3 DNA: TGTGCCAGCAGCACTCCCAGGGCAGATGGGAAAACTGAAGCTTTCTTT
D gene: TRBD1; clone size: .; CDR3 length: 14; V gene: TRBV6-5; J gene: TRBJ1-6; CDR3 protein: CASKRDSTNSPLHF; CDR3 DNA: TGTGCCAGCAAACGGGACAGTACTAATTCCCCCCTCCACTTT
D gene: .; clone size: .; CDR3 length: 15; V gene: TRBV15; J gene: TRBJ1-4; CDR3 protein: CATSPSGETNEKLFF; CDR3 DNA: TGTGCCACCAGCCCGTCAGGGGAGACTAATGAAAAACTGTTTTTT
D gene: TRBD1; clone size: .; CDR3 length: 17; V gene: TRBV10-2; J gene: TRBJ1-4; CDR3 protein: CASRGLRDRGRNEKLFF; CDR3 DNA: TGCGCCAGCAGGGGCTTAAGGGACAGGGGGAGGAATGAAAAACTGTTTTTT
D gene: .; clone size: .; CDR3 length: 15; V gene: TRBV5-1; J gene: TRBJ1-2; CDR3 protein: CASSLGQVVFYGYTF; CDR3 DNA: TGCGCCAGCAGCTTGGGACAGGTCGTCTTCTATGGCTACACCTTC
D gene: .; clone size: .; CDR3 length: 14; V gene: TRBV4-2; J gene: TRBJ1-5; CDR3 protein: CASSQEGGKQPQHF; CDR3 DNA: TGTGCCAGCAGCCAAGAGGGAGGGAAACAGCCCCAGCATTTT
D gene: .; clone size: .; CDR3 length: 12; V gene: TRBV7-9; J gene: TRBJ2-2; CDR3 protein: CASGTPSGELFF; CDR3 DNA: TGTGCCAGTGGGACTCCCTCCGGGGAGCTGTTTTTT
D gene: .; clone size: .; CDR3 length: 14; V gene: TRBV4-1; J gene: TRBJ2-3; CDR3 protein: CASSQAGVSDTQYF; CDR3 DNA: TGCGCCAGCAGCCAAGCGGGAGTATCGGATACGCAGTATTTT
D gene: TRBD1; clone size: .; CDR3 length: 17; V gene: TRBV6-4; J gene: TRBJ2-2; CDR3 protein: CASSRDRVPLNTGELFF; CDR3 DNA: TGTGCCAGCAGCCGGGACAGGGTTCCGTTAAACACCGGGGAGCTGTTTTTT
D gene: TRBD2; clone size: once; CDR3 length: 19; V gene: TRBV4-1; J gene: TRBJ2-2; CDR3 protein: CASSQRGLAGGLNTGELFF; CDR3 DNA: TGCGCCAGCAGCCAGAGGGGACTAGCGGGAGGCCTGAACACCGGGGAGCTGTTTTTT
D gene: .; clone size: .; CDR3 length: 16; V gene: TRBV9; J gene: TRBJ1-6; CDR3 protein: CASSGTSGQLDNPLHF; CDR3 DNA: TGTGCCAGCAGCGGGACCTCGGGACAACTCGACAACCCCCTCCACTTT
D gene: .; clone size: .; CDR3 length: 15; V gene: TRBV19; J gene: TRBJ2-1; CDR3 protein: CASSDRRGLYNEQFF; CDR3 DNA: TGTGCCAGTAGCGATAGGAGGGGGCTCTACAATGAGCAGTTCTTC
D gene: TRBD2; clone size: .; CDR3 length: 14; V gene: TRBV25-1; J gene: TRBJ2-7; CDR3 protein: CASSDHGTSGRQYF; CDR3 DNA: TGTGCCAGCAGTGACCATGGGACTAGCGGGAGGCAGTACTTC
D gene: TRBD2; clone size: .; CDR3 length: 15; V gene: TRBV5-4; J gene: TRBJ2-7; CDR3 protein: CASSFGTSGSYEQYF; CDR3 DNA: TGTGCCAGCAGCTTCGGGACTAGCGGATCATACGAGCAGTACTTC
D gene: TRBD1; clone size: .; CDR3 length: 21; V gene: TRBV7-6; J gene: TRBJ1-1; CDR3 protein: CASSFLGPDRGLFSQSTEAFF; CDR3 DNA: TGTGCCAGCAGCTTCTTAGGACCGGACAGGGGGCTATTCAGTCAGAGCACTGAAGCTTTCTTT
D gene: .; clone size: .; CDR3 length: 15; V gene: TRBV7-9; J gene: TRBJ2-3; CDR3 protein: CASSSSRGSTDTQYF; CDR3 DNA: TGTGCCAGCAGCTCCTCTCGGGGAAGCACAGATACGCAGTATTTT
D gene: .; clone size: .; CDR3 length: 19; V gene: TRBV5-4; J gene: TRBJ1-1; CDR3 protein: CASSSTTLGGIRKNTEAFF; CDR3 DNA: TGTGCCAGCAGCTCCACGACCCTGGGGGGTATTAGGAAAAACACTGAAGCTTTCTTT